Each of the 20 T cell receptor beta chains below was sequenced from the same sample in a study of human T cells and chemical hapten exposure. MiXCR, run by TCRdb on the RACE reads, gives a single entry per CDR3 protein. The table records 300,000 to 450,000 distinct CDR3 sequences, 5% to 6.5% of them present only once. As for time point: pre-sensitization, week 0. Specified treatment: therapeutic diphenylcyclopropenone sensitization with weekly scalp DPC. The material was whole blood, obtained in connection with sensitization to the hapten diphenylcyclopropenone (DPC). These receptors originate from a woman between 18 and 29 years old with alopecia areata. Some clones in this sample may be carry-over from other donors' samples.

CDR3 protein: CASSFRQGALHNEQFF. The CDR3, as DNA: TGTGCCAGCAGCTTCAGACAGGGGGCGCTTCACAATGAGCAGTTCTTC. The V and J genes are TRBV5-6 and TRBJ2-1, with TRBD1 identical over 10 bases. Unmatched junction bases numbered 7, after V lost 2 bases and J lost 5 bases. The CDR3 consists of 16 residues. Germline assignment: CDR1 SGHDT and CDR2 YYEEEE.

This clonotype showed up just a few times. This sequence joins TRBV18 and TRBJ2-1, with 10 bases lining up with TRBD2. J was trimmed by 8 bases and V by 5 bases; bases with no gene match: 9. Per germline, CDR1 KGHSH and CDR2 LQKENI. This CDR3 comprises 15 residues. The CDR3 nucleotides read TGTGCCAGCTCATCGGAGCGGGGGGGCCCCCATGAGCAGTTCTTC. Encoded protein: CASSSERGGPHEQFF.

This clonotype occurred a few times. The V and J genes are TRBV12-3 or TRBV12-4 and TRBJ1-1; possible D gene TRBD1, 6 bases. The CDR3 is 15 residues long. V was pared by 5 bases and J by 5 bases, with 18 bases between. This chain's CDR3 is CASSRSSGVRTEAFF. CDR3 in DNA: TGTGCCAGCAGTCGCTCCTCAGGGGTGAGGACTGAAGCTTTCTTT.

This clonotype was recorded many times. The chain recombines TRBV12-3 or TRBV12-4 with TRBJ2-7; 8 positions match TRBD1. The CDR3 totals 14 residues. V gave up 6 bases and J gave up 0 bases; unmatched junction bases: 4. The CDR3 here is CASRPTGGSYEQYF. For the CDR3, the DNA is TGTGCCAGCAGACCCACAGGGGGCTCCTACGAGCAGTACTTC.

The rearrangement links TRBV10-3 to TRBJ2-3, with TRBD1 matching 8 bases. The CDR3 totals 15 residues. With 3 bases clipped from V and 6 bases from J, the junction kept 8 bases outside the gene matches. Per germline, CDR1 ENHRY and CDR2 SYGVKD. This CDR3 is CAISEGTGGFDTQYF. Here the CDR3 DNA reads TGTGCCATCAGTGAAGGAACAGGGGGGTTCGATACGCAGTATTTT.

The gene calls are TRBV5-5 and TRBJ2-2; D might be TRBD1 or TRBD2, each matching 6 bases. From germline, CDR1 is SGHKS and CDR2 YYEKEE (reference sequence). Trimming stripped 4 bases from V and 0 bases from J, with 13 bases between. The CDR3 has 16 residues. CDR3 nucleotide sequence: TGTGCCAGCAGCGGCCCCCGGGGGCCGAACACCGGGGAGCTGTTTTTT. Translating it yields CASSGPRGPNTGELFF.

This clonotype was observed many times. The chain is built from TRBV10-3 and TRBJ2-7; D perhaps matches TRBD2 (6 bases). V lost 3 bases to trimming and J lost 5 bases, with 8 bases between them. CDR3 length equals 12 residues. Looked up from germline, CDR1 is ENHRY and CDR2 is SYGVKD. CDR3 sequence: CAISDGGDEQYF. Here the CDR3 DNA reads TGTGCCATCAGTGATGGAGGGGACGAGCAGTACTTC.

Many counts were recorded for this clonotype. The rearrangement uses TRBV12-3 or TRBV12-4 and TRBJ2-1; D possibly corresponds to TRBD1 (6 bases). This CDR3 contains 13 residues. V was clipped by 5 bases and J by 14 bases, with 19 bases between them. The DNA for the CDR3 is TGTGCCAGCAGTCCCGACCACAGGGAAGAGGAGTTCTTC. This encodes CASSPDHREEEFF.

There are a few counts of this clonotype. The chain links TRBV5-1 to TRBJ2-7, with unresolved D. From germline, CDR1 is SGHRS and CDR2 YFSETQ. Trimming removed 7 bases at V and 6 bases at J, with 11 bases between. There are 11 residues in the CDR3. CDR3 in DNA: TGCGCCAGCCGTGCCACTACCGAGCAGTACTTC. As protein: CASRATTEQYF. Supplemented by reference TRBV5-1 and TRBJ2-7, the full variable domain reads KAGVTQTPRYLIKTRGQQVTLSCSPISGHRSVSWYQQTPGQGLQFLFEYFSETQRNKGNFPGRFSGRQFSNSRSEMNVSTLELGDSALYLCASRATTEQYFGPGTRLTVT.

The sample holds a few counts of this clonotype. The chain links TRBV3-1 to TRBJ1-1, with unresolved D. Germline CDR1 LGHDT, CDR2 YNNKEL (reference sequence). The V end lost 8 bases, the J end lost 2 bases, and 18 bases lay between the germline ends. This CDR3 is built from 15 residues. Here the CDR3 DNA reads TGTGCCAGCCGCGCCGTCCCGGCGTTCAACACTGAAGCTTTCTTT. Its translation is CASRAVPAFNTEAFF.

This clonotype turned up a few times. The gene calls are TRBV25-1 and TRBJ2-6; no reliable D call. CDR1 is MGHDK and CDR2 is SYGVNS in the germline V gene. V was trimmed by 3 bases and J by 2 bases, leaving 14 bases between them. The CDR3 has 17 residues. The CDR3 nucleotides read TGTGCCAGCAGTGACGCCCTGGTTGGGACTGGGGCCAACGTCCTGACTTTC. Residues: CASSDALVGTGANVLTF.

A few counts support this clonotype. This chain connects TRBV6-1 to TRBJ2-3; either TRBD1 or TRBD2 may fit D (6 bases each). Germline assignment: CDR1 MNHNS and CDR2 SASEGT. V lost 2 bases, J lost 0 bases, and 9 bases lay in between. CDR3 length: 15 amino acids. CDR3 coding DNA: TGTGCCAGCAGTGAACCGGGGGCTAGCACAGATACGCAGTATTTT. Translated, it gives CASSEPGASTDTQYF.

This clonotype was seen many times. Written as DNA, the CDR3 is TGTGCCATCAGTGAGGATTTGTCCAAGGGCAGGGGCTACACAGATACGCAGTATTTT. Protein sequence: CAISEDLSKGRGYTDTQYF. The V call is TRBV10-3, the J call TRBJ2-3, with TRBD1 as a possible D gene (6 bases). V was pared by 2 bases and J by 2 bases, with 23 bases between. CDR3 length: 19 residues. CDR1 and CDR2 from the germline V gene are ENHRY and SYGVKD.

This clonotype was seen repeatedly, ten times or more. V usage is TRBV28 and J usage is TRBJ2-6; perhaps D is TRBD1 or TRBD2 (5 bases each). V lost 7 bases and J lost 0, with 13 bases in between. Germline V gene data show CDR1 as MDHEN and CDR2 as SYDVKM. The CDR3 is 16 amino acids. Written as DNA, the CDR3 is TGTGCCAGCAAGAGAGGGGAAAGCTCTGGGGCCAACGTCCTGACTTTC. It specifies CASKRGESSGANVLTF.

This clonotype appeared a few times. The rearrangement uses TRBV12-3 or TRBV12-4 and TRBJ1-6; a possible D gene is TRBD1 (5 bases). Trimming cost V 8 bases and J 10 bases, with 15 bases left between them. CDR3 size: 13 residues. The CDR3 nucleotides are TGTGCCAGCGGCTCGTTACAGGACTCACCCCTCCACTTT. Translating it yields CASGSLQDSPLHF.

This clonotype was detected once. The chain joins TRBV2 to TRBJ2-7; 9 bases match TRBD1. This CDR3 has 15 amino acids. Trimming took 6 bases from V and 5 from J; bases not matched to a gene: 11. Germline V gene sequence: CDR1 SNHLY, CDR2 FYNNEI. This CDR3 reads CASSGTGGPGNEQYF. For the CDR3, the DNA is TGTGCCAGCAGCGGCACAGGGGGCCCGGGCAACGAGCAGTACTTC.

The V gene is TRBV28, the J gene TRBJ2-5; D call uncertain. Germline loops: CDR1 MDHEN, CDR2 SYDVKM. This CDR3 is 13 amino acids long. With 3 bases removed from V and 1 base from J, the gap between germline ends came to 6 bases. CDR3 region: CASSFKTQETQYF. CDR3 nucleotides: TGTGCCAGCAGTTTCAAGACCCAAGAGACCCAGTACTTC.

This clonotype has at least ten counts. The rearrangement links TRBV7-9 to TRBJ1-4; 8 bases are shared with TRBD1. With 8 bases clipped from V and 3 bases from J, the junction kept 5 bases outside the gene matches. This CDR3 is built from 14 residues. Germline loops: CDR1 SEHNR, CDR2 FQNEAQ (reference sequence). The CDR3 region is CASFPTGANEKLFF. The DNA for the CDR3 is TGTGCCAGCTTTCCGACAGGGGCTAATGAAAAACTGTTTTTT.

The chain carries TRBV5-1 and TRBJ2-5, with D perhaps TRBD1 or TRBD2 (5 bases each). From germline, CDR1 is SGHRS and CDR2 YFSETQ. CDR3 length equals 15 residues. V shed 1 base and J shed 2 bases, with 12 bases lying between them. The DNA of the CDR3 is TGCGCCAGCAGCTTGCTTCTGGGACGGCAAGAGACCCAGTACTTC. It yields the protein CASSLLLGRQETQYF.

At least ten counts were recorded for this clonotype. The CDR3 DNA reads TGTGCCAGCAGCCGCAGGGCTACGTATAGCAATCAGCCCCAGCATTTT. Amino acids: CASSRRATYSNQPQHF. The chain recombines TRBV7-8 with TRBJ1-5, with a weak D call TRBD1 (5 bases). The length of the CDR3 is 16 residues. From germline, CDR1 is SGHVS and CDR2 FQNEAQ. V shed 5 bases and J shed 0 bases, with 14 bases lying between them.